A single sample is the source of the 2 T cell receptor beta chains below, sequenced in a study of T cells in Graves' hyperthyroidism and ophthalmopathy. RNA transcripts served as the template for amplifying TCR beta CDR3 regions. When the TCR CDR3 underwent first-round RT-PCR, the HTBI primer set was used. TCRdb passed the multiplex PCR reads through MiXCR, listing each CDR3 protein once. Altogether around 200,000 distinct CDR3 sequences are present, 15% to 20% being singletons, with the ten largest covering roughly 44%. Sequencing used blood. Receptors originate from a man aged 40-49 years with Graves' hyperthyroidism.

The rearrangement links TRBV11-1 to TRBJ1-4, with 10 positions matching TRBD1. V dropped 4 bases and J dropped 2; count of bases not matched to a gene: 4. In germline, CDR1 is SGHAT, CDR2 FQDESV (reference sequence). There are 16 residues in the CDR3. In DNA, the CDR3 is TGTGCCAGCAGCTACCGGGACAGGGGCACTAATGAAAAACTGTTTTTT. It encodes CASSYRDRGTNEKLFF.

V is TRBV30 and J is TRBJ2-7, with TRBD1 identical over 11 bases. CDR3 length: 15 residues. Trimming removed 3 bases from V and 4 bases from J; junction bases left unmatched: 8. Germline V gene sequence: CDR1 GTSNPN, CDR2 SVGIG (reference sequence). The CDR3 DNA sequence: TGTGCCTGGAGAGAGGAAGGACAGGGGGCGTACGAGCAGTACTTC. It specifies CAWREEGQGAYEQYF.